This T cell receptor beta chain was sequenced for a study of blood T cell repertoires in COVID-19. Across the study: Donors in the United States, Italy and Spain gave samples during acute or convalescent COVID-19.

CDR3 size: 13 residues. The germline gives CDR1 MNHNY, CDR2 SVGAGI (reference sequence). V was clipped by 4 bases and J by 1 base, with 7 bases between them. Original processing methods: Amplification of reference gene primers provided the estimated nucleated cell counts. This table comes from immunoSEQ multiplex PCR, and its TCRdb copy is limited to in-frame clones, with some not included. D and trimming were read from the DNA, whereas the V and J calls and clone size are those reported in that table. Of over 75,000 clones listed, around 82% are singletons. Sequencing was done on a sample of peripheral blood. The chain combines TRBV6-6 with TRBJ1-1; no firm D call. This TCR derives from a man aged 50 to 59 who had recovered from COVID-19. The CDR3 sequence: CASSWAGNTEAFF. In DNA form, the CDR3 reads TGTGCCAGCAGTTGGGCAGGGAACACTGAAGCTTTCTTT.